The clone carrying this T cell receptor (beta chain) occurred a few times. The PCR ran on 60 Vbeta and 13 Jbeta primers. Repertoires were generated with immunoSEQ multiplex PCR, while TCRdb's copy carries only in-frame clones and drops some. The sample holds under 200,000 clones, 80% to 90% seen once. These data are taken from a study of cytomegalovirus exposure and HLA in healthy donors. The clonotype originates from a woman aged 18-29 years in good health and CMV-seronegative. The sequencing input was PBMCs.

The CDR3 nucleotides are TGTGCCAGCAATAAACAGGGGAACACTGAAGCTTTCTTT. This encodes CASNKQGNTEAFF. The chain recombines TRBV6-1 with TRBJ1-1; D might be TRBD1 (6 bases). There are 13 residues in the CDR3. The V and J ends lost 7 bases and 1 base respectively, with 10 bases between them. Germline values: CDR1 MNHNS, CDR2 SASEGT.